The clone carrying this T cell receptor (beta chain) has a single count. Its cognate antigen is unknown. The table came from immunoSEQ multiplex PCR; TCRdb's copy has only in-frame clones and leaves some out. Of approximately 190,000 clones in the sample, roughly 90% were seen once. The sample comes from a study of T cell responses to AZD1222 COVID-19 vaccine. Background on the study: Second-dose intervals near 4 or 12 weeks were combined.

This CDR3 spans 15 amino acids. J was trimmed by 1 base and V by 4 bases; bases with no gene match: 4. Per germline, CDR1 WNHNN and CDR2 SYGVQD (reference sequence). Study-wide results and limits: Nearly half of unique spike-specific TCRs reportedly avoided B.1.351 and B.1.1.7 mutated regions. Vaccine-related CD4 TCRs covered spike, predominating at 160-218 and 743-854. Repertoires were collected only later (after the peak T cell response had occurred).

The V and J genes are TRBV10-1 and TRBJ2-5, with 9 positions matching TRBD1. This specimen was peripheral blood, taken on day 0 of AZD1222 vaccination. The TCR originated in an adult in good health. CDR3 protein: CASSGGQGPQETQYF. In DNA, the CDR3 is TGCGCCAGCAGTGGGGGACAGGGCCCCCAAGAGACCCAGTACTTC.